The 6 T cell receptor beta chains in this list originate from one sample, sequenced in a study of long-term antiretroviral therapy in people with HIV. Assay version v3.0 of immunoSEQ was used, and it was run at survey level. The repertoire was sequenced with immunoSEQ multiplex PCR; TCRdb's copy has only in-frame clones and lacks some. The table includes about 29,000 clones, 95% detected once. The sequencing used unsorted PBMCs, collected 5.3 years after starting antiretroviral therapy. These receptors all come from a man aged 25-40 years with HIV.

This clone appeared once. The chain links TRBV5-5 to TRBJ2-1; weak D call: TRBD2 (7 bases). The V end lost 0 bases, the J end lost 7 bases, and 14 bases lay between the germline ends. The germline CDR1 and CDR2 sequences are SGHKS and YYEKEE (reference sequence). This CDR3 region has 15 residues. For the CDR3, the DNA is TGTGCCAGCAGCTTGGGTGGGGGGGCCGGGAATGAGCAGTTCTTC. It translates to CASSLGGGAGNEQFF.

The chain combines TRBV2 with TRBJ2-1, with D possibly matching TRBD1 (6 bases). CDR3 length: 14 residues. Germline CDR1 is SNHLY and CDR2 is FYNNEI. Trimming removed 0 bases at V and 5 bases at J, with 8 bases between. CDR3 sequence: CASSEARGNNEQFF. CDR3 coding DNA: TGTGCCAGCAGTGAAGCGAGGGGGAACAATGAGCAGTTCTTC.

The chain joins TRBV30 to TRBJ2-2; 8 nucleotides align to TRBD1. This CDR3 has 15 amino acids. From germline, CDR1 is GTSNPN and CDR2 SVGIG (reference sequence). Germline trimming cut 4 bases from V and 5 bases from J; bases unmatched to any gene: 9. CDR3 sequence: CAWTGGAPRTGELFF. The CDR3 nucleotides are TGTGCCTGGACAGGGGGCGCCCCAAGGACCGGGGAGCTGTTTTTT.

V gene TRBV5-4 combines with J gene TRBJ2-2; 8 nucleotides agree with TRBD1. Germline CDR1 and CDR2: SGHNT and YYREEE (reference sequence). The CDR3 spans 16 residues. V shed 0 bases and J 7 bases; nucleotides not matched to a gene: 8. CDR3 protein: CASSLEGQEWIGELFF. The CDR3 bases are TGTGCCAGCAGCTTGGAGGGACAGGAATGGATCGGGGAGCTGTTTTTT. Drawing the rest from reference TRBV5-4 and TRBJ2-2, the complete variable domain is ETGVTQSPTHLIKTRGQQVTLRCSSQSGHNTVSWYQQALGQGPQFIFQYYREEENGRGNFPPRFSGLQFPNYSSELNVNALELDDSALYLCASSLEGQEWIGELFFGEGSRLTVL.

This chain joins TRBV2 and TRBJ1-1, with a tentative D call TRBD1 (5 bases). CDR3 size: 15 residues. Germline lookup yields CDR1 SNHLY and CDR2 FYNNEI. V was trimmed by 0 bases and J by 7 bases, leaving 15 bases between them. Here the CDR3 reads CASSEAQGGPFEAFF. The CDR3 coding sequence is TGTGCCAGCAGTGAAGCGCAGGGAGGCCCTTTTGAAGCTTTCTTT.

In the case of this clone: Other DNA sequences in this sample translate to the same CDR3. The V gene is TRBV10-3, the J gene TRBJ1-6; D gene unclear. Germline V gene data show CDR1 as ENHRY and CDR2 as SYGVKD. Trimming removed 10 bases at V and 9 bases at J, with 22 bases between. The CDR3 is 15 amino acids. CDR3 DNA sequence: TGTGCCACCTCCCTTAGGGAGTCGTTGACTTCACCCCTCCACTTT. This translates into CATSLRESLTSPLHF.